This T cell receptor (beta chain) was identified in a study of PD-L1 blockade in urothelial cancer. For the study at large: Blood was analyzed 3 weeks (second dose) and 6 weeks after treatment start.

Germline V gene sequence: CDR1 SGHVS, CDR2 FQNEAQ. This CDR3 contains 19 residues. Trimming pared 4 bases from V and 9 bases from J, leaving 31 bases between. This clone was recorded only once. PCRs each included synthetic TCR analog templates spiked in. Sequencing was performed with immunoSEQ multiplex PCR; in TCRdb, only in-frame clones are kept and a portion is missing. The table shows some 51,000 clones, with 70% to 90% occurring only once. Time point specified: peripheral blood 6 weeks after treatment start. The sequencing here drew on PBMCs, taken around atezolizumab (anti-PD-L1) treatment. This chain uses TRBV7-8 with TRBJ2-1, with D possibly TRBD2 on 6 matching bases. This TCR was recovered from a man aged 55 to 70 with urothelial cancer. DNA of the CDR3: TGTGCCAGCAGCTCCGGGGAGGCAACAAGGAGAAGCCTTTCCGGTGAGCAGTTCTTC. This codes for CASSSGEATRRSLSGEQFF.